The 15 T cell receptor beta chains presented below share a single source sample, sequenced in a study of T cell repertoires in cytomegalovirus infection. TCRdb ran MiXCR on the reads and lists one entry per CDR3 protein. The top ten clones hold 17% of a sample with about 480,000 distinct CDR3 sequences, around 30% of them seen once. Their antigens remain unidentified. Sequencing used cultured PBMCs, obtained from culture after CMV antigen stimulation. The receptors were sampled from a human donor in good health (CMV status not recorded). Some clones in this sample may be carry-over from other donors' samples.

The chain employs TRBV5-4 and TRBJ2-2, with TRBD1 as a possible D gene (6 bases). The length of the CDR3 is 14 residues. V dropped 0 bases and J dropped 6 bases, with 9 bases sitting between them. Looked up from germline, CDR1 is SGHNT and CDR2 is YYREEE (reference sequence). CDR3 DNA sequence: TGTGCCAGCAGCTTGGAAAACAGGGCCGGGGAGCTGTTTTTT. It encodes CASSLENRAGELFF. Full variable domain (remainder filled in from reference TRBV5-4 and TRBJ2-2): ETGVTQSPTHLIKTRGQQVTLRCSSQSGHNTVSWYQQALGQGPQFIFQYYREEENGRGNFPPRFSGLQFPNYSSELNVNALELDDSALYLCASSLENRAGELFFGEGSRLTVL.

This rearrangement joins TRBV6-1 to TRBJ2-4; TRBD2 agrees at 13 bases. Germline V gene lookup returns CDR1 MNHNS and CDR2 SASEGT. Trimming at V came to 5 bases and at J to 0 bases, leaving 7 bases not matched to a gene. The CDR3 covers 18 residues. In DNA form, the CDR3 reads TGTGCCAGCAGTCTACGACTAGCGGGGGGAGGAGCCAAAAACATTCAGTACTTC. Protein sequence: CASSLRLAGGGAKNIQYF.

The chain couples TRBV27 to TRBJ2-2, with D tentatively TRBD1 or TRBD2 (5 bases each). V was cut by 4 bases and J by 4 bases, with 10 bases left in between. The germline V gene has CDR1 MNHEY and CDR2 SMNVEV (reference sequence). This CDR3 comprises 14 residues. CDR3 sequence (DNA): TGTGCCAGCAGTTGGGACGGATCCACCGGGGAGCTGTTTTTT. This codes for CASSWDGSTGELFF.

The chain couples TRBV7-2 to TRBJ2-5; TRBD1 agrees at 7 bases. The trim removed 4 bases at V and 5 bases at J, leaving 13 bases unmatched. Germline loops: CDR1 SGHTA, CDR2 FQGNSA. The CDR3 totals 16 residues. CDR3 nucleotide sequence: TGTGCCAGCAGCTCTTCTTGGGACAGTCGCGGGGAGACCCAGTACTTC. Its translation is CASSSSWDSRGETQYF. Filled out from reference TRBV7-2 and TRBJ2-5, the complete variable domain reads GAGVSQSPSNKVTEKGKDVELRCDPISGHTALYWYRQSLGQGLEFLIYFQGNSAPDKSGLPSDRFSAERTGGSVSTLTIQRTQQEDSAVYLCASSSSWDSRGETQYFGPGTRLLVL.

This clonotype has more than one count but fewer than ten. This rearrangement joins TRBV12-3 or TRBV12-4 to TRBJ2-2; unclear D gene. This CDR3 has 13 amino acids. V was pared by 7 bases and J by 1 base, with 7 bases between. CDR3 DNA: TGTGCCAGCACAACTCTGAACACCGGGGAGCTGTTTTTT. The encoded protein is CASTTLNTGELFF.

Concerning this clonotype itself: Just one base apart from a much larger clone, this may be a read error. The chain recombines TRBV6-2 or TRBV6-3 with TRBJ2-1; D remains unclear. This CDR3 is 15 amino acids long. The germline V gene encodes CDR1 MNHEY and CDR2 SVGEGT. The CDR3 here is CAGSYSRFPHNEQFF. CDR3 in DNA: TGTGCCGGCAGTTACTCCCGCTTTCCACACAATGAGCAGTTCTTC.

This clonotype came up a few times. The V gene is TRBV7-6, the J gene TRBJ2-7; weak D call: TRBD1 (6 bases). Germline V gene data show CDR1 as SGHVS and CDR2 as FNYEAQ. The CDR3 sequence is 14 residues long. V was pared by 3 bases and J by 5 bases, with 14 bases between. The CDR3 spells CASSFLPGVNEQYF. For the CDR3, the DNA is TGTGCCAGCAGCTTTTTGCCAGGGGTCAACGAGCAGTACTTC. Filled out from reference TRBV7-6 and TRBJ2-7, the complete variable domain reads GAGVSQSPRYKVTKRGQDVALRCDPISGHVSLYWYRQALGQGPEFLTYFNYEAQQDKSGLPNDRFSAERPEGSISTLTIQRTEQRDSAMYRCASSFLPGVNEQYFGPGTRLTVT.

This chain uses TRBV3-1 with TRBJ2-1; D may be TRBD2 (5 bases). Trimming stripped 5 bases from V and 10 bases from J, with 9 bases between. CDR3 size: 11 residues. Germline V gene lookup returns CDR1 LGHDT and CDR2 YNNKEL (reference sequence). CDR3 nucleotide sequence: TGTGCCAGCAGCTACCAGCGGGAGCAGTTCTTC. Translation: CASSYQREQFF.

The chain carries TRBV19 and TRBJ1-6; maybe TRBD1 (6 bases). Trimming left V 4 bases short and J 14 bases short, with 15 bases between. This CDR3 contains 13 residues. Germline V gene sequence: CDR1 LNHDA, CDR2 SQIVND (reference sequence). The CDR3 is CASSTTGSKSLHF. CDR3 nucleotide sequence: TGTGCCAGTAGTACCACAGGGTCAAAGTCCCTCCACTTT.

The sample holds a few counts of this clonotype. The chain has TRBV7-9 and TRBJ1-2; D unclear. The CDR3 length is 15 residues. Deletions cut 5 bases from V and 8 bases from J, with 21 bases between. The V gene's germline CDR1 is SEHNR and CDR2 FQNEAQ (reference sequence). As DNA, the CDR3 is TGTGCCAGCAGCCTAGACGGCACCGCAACTAGCGGCTACACCTTC. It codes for CASSLDGTATSGYTF.

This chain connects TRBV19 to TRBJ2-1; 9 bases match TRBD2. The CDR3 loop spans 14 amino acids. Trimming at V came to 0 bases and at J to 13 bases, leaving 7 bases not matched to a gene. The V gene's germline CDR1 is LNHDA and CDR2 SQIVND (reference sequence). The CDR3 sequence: CASSIDSTGTSQFF. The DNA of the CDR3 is TGTGCCAGTAGTATAGACTCCACCGGGACTAGCCAGTTCTTC.

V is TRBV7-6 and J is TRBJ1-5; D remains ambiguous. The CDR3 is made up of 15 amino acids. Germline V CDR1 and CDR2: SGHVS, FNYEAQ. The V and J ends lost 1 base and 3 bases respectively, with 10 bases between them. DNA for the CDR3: TGTGCCAGCAGCTTAGTCGGCAGTACCAATCAGCCCCAGCATTTT. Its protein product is CASSLVGSTNQPQHF.

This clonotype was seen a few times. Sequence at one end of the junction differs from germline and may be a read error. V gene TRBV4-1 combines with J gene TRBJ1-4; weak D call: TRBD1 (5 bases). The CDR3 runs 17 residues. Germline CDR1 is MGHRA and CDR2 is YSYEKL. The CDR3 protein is CASSQVSPATKGEKLFF. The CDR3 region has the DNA TGTGCCAGCAGCCAAGTTAGTCCGGCAACCAAGGGGGAAAAACTGTTTTTT.

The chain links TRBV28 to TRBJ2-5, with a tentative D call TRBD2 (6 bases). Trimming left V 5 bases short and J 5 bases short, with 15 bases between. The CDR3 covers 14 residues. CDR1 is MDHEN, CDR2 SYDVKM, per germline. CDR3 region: CASSTPKGGETQYF. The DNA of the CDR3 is TGTGCCAGCAGTACTCCGAAGGGAGGCGAGACCCAGTACTTC.

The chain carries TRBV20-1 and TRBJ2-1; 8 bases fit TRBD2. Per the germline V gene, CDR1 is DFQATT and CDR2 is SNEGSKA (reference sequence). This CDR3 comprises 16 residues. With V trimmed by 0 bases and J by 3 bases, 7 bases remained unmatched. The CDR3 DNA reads TGCAGTGCTAGAGATGTAGGGCGGGAGGTCTACAATGAGCAGTTCTTC. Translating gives CSARDVGREVYNEQFF.